This T cell receptor beta chain was recovered during a study of metastatic and nonmetastatic thyroid tumors. Overall study context: Across peripheral blood and tumor or nodule tissue samples taken from malignant and benign thyroid patients, the repertoires were compared with one another. Findings and limits, study-wide: Compared with benign nodules, malignant thyroid tumors were reported to have significantly higher TCR beta diversity in both blood and tumor.

As to this clone: Its antigen is unknown.

All patients were untreated before thyroid surgery. Study processing details: Clinicopathological groups differed in CDR3, with these differences serving to build a distant-metastasis classifier for papillary thyroid cancer. TCRdb recomputed clones from the PCR reads via MiXCR. Clone size and V and J calls follow TCRdb, not the original study. The sample consists of 15,000 to 20,000 clones, about 35% of them appearing once. Germline loops: CDR1 MDHEN, CDR2 SYDVKM. The V and J ends lost 7 bases and 0 bases respectively, with 12 bases between them. The CDR3 totals 14 residues. The receptor was derived from a female donor with papillary thyroid cancer or a benign thyroid nodule (not recorded which). Some clones in this sample may be carry-over from other donors' samples. The V gene is TRBV28, the J gene TRBJ1-1; D not certain. The sequenced sample was tumor tissue. This chain's CDR3 is CASTPGRMNTEAFF. The DNA of the CDR3 is TGTGCCAGCACCCCCGGACGGATGAACACTGAAGCTTTCTTT.